Shown below are 7 T cell receptor beta chains from a single sample sequenced in a study of human T cells and chemical hapten exposure. The time point: pre-sensitization, week 0. As to treatment: therapeutic diphenylcyclopropenone sensitization with weekly scalp DPC. TCRdb reprocessed the RACE reads with MiXCR, giving one entry per CDR3 protein. The table shows 120,000 or so distinct CDR3 sequences, with approximately 12% occurring only once. Sequenced material: whole blood, taken in connection with sensitization to the hapten diphenylcyclopropenone (DPC). The receptors shown here come from a woman between 18 and 29 years old with alopecia areata. Some clones in this sample may be carry-over from other donors' samples.

This clonotype has at least ten counts. The chain combines TRBV5-5 with TRBJ1-6; TRBD1 matches 7 bases. Per germline, CDR1 SGHKS and CDR2 YYEKEE (reference sequence). J was trimmed by 10 bases and V by 0 bases; bases with no gene match: 25. The CDR3 loop spans 21 amino acids. CDR3 bases: TGTGCCAGCAGCTTGGGCCACCTCGTCGGGACAGCCGGTGATGGGTCCTCACCCCTCCACTTT. This codes for CASSLGHLVGTAGDGSSPLHF.

This clonotype was observed a few times. The chain couples TRBV5-5 to TRBJ1-5; the D gene is possibly TRBD1 (5 bases). V lost 4 bases and J lost 10, with 15 bases in between. Germline V gene sequence: CDR1 SGHKS, CDR2 YYEKEE (reference sequence). CDR3 length: 13 residues. The CDR3 nucleotides are TGTGCCAGCAGCCTACACGACAGTCCCCCCCAGCATTTT. Translation: CASSLHDSPPQHF. Full variable domain (rest looked up from reference TRBV5-5 and TRBJ1-5): DAGVTQSPTHLIKTRGQQVTLRCSPISGHKSVSWYQQVLGQGPQFIFQYYEKEERGRGNFPDRFSARQFPNYSSELNVNALLLGDSALYLCASSLHDSPPQHFGDGTRLSIL.

The table lists this clonotype with many counts. This chain uses TRBV20-1 with TRBJ2-7; 13 bases fit TRBD2. The CDR3 length is 15 residues. Germline loops: CDR1 DFQATT, CDR2 SNEGSKA (reference sequence). V dropped 0 bases and J dropped 7; count of bases not matched to a gene: 6. For the CDR3, the DNA is TGCAGTGCTAGAGATCGGGGGACTAGCGGGGTTGAGCAGTACTTC. Protein product: CSARDRGTSGVEQYF.

This clonotype was seen a handful of times. The rearrangement links TRBV7-3 to TRBJ2-5, with no clear D. Between the trimmed V and J ends, which lost 1 base and 1 base, there was a span of 4 bases. CDR3 length: 13 amino acids. Germline V gene lookup returns CDR1 SGHTA and CDR2 FQGTGA. CDR3 sequence: CASSLNAQETQYF. The CDR3 DNA follows: TGTGCCAGCAGCTTAAATGCCCAAGAGACCCAGTACTTC.

In this sample, this clonotype turned up a few times. In nucleotides, the CDR3 is TGTGCCAGCAGTTACGCCAATCTGAATGAGCAGTTCTTC. The encoded protein is CASSYANLNEQFF. The chain carries TRBV6-6 and TRBJ2-1, with no clear D. Germline CDR1 is MNHNY and CDR2 is SVGAGI (reference sequence). The CDR3 spans 13 residues. The V and J ends lost 2 bases and 7 bases respectively, with 9 bases between them.

This clonotype occurred a few times. This chain connects TRBV11-2 to TRBJ2-3; unclear D gene. CDR1 SGHAT and CDR2 FQNNGV come from the germline V gene. CDR3 length: 15 residues. With 1 base removed from V and 4 bases from J, the gap between germline ends came to 12 bases. CDR3 loop: CASSLAGLGPDTQYF. Here the CDR3 DNA reads TGTGCCAGCAGCTTAGCTGGCCTCGGCCCAGATACGCAGTATTTT.

This clonotype was detected ten times or more. This sequence joins TRBV20-1 and TRBJ2-5, with a weak D call TRBD1 (5 bases). The germline V gene has CDR1 DFQATT and CDR2 SNEGSKA (reference sequence). This CDR3 spans 15 amino acids. CDR3 region: CSAKGYTRYQETQYF. The CDR3 DNA is TGCAGCGCCAAGGGGTACACGCGGTACCAAGAGACCCAGTACTTC.